This T cell receptor (beta chain) was captured in a study of response to subunit inactivated influenza vaccine. TCRdb processed the RT-PCR reads anew with MiXCR; each CDR3 protein has one entry. The sample has fewer than 750,000 distinct CDR3 sequences; around 13% are singletons. The germline CDR1 and CDR2 sequences are GTSNPN and SVGIG (reference sequence). Trimming took off 4 bases at V and 3 bases at J, with 9 bases between the two ends. The CDR3 spans 12 residues. The source material was PBMCs from blood, sampled 11 to 12 days after vaccination. The rearrangement links TRBV30 to TRBJ1-1; no firm D call. This clonotype originated in a man over 45 who received an inactivated influenza vaccine. The CDR3 protein is CAWKFWHTEAFF. Here the CDR3 DNA reads TGTGCCTGGAAGTTTTGGCACACTGAAGCTTTCTTT.